The rows below give T cell receptor beta chains drawn from one sample of a study of shared clonotypes between healthy human individuals. Data came from immunoSEQ multiplex PCR; TCRdb stores just in-frame clones and leaves some out. In the table there are around 600,000 clones, 85% to 95% of which are singletons. Material for sequencing was naive CD8+ T cells sorted from blood. The receptor source for this set is a woman between 25 and 40 years old in good health. Each CDR3 is given with its conserved first and last residue. A D gene is named only where the DNA matches it firmly. Expanded clones get a size class; other rows say once, few or many, or leave the size out.

v_call,d_call,j_call,clone_size,cdr3_nt,cdr3_aa
TRBV27,-,TRBJ1-2,-,TGTGCCAGCAGTGCGGGGACATCTCATGGCTACACCTTC,CASSAGTSHGYTF
TRBV4-1,-,TRBJ2-7,-,TGCGCCAGCAGCCAAGATCCAGGGGTTGAGCAGTACTTC,CASSQDPGVEQYF
TRBV7-8,TRBD1,TRBJ2-7,-,TGTGCCAGCAGCCGACTGACAGGGGGCGGATACGAGCAGTACTTC,CASSRLTGGGYEQYF
TRBV27,TRBD1,TRBJ2-7,-,TGTGCCAGCAGGGTAGGGGGACAGGGGCCCCTAAGACAGTACTTC,CASRVGGQGPLRQYF
TRBV7-8,TRBD2,TRBJ2-1,-,TGTGCCAGCAGCCCCGTCGGACTAGGCCGGGAAGCTGAGCAGTTCTTC,CASSPVGLGREAEQFF
TRBV19,TRBD2,TRBJ2-1,-,TGTGCCAGTAGTTGGGCTAGCGGGAGGGTCGGTGAGCAGTTCTTC,CASSWASGRVGEQFF
TRBV13,TRBD1,TRBJ2-1,-,TGTGCCAGCAGCTTTGGACAGGGGGCGAGTAATGAGCAGTTCTTC,CASSFGQGASNEQFF
TRBV7-2,TRBD1,TRBJ2-7,-,TGTGCCAGCAGCTTCGGGACAGTTTACGAGCAGTACTTC,CASSFGTVYEQYF
TRBV28,-,TRBJ2-5,-,TGTGCCAGCAGTTTACCCCTTCAACAGAATCCATCGGAGACCCAGTACTTC,CASSLPLQQNPSETQYF
TRBV21-1,-,TRBJ2-7,once,TGTGCCAGCAGCAACAGGGGTCACGAGCAGTACTTC,CASSNRGHEQYF
TRBV7-8,TRBD2,TRBJ2-5,-,TGTGCCAGCAGCCCCTCGGCAGCGGGAGTGGTGGAGACCCAGTACTTC,CASSPSAAGVVETQYF
TRBV10-3,-,TRBJ2-7,-,TGTGCCATCAGTGAGTCGATCGAGCAGTACTTC,CAISESIEQYF
TRBV7-9,-,TRBJ2-2,once,TGTGCCAGCAGGGGAACCGGGGAGCTGTTTTTT,CASRGTGELFF
TRBV5-6,TRBD2,TRBJ2-5,once,TGTGCCAGCAGCTCCTTAGCGGGAGGGGTCCAAGAGACCCAGTACTTC,CASSSLAGGVQETQYF
TRBV28,TRBD1,TRBJ1-1,-,TGTGCCAGCAGTTTGACAGGGTACACTGAAGCTTTCTTT,CASSLTGYTEAFF
TRBV11-2,TRBD2,TRBJ2-3,-,TGTGCCAGCAGCTTACTAGCGGGAGGAATCACAGATACGCAGTATTTT,CASSLLAGGITDTQYF